Following are 3 T cell receptor beta chains from one sample sequenced in a study of vaccination and CD4 T cells after COVID-19. Oncomine TCR Beta short-read sequencing was applied to DNA from cultured CD4+ T cells. TCRdb reanalysed the PCR reads using MiXCR and keeps one entry per CDR3 protein. Found here are about 21,000 distinct CDR3 sequences, about 50% of them singletons; the top ten hold roughly 13%. What these receptors recognize is not known. Documented treatment: approximately nine-day PBMC culture with coronavirus spike peptide pools or control peptides (ViraFEST assay). What was sequenced was cultured CD4+ T cells from blood. All receptors come from a human donor with COVID-19.

This clonotype turned up a few times. V usage is TRBV24-1 and J usage is TRBJ2-5, with D perhaps matching TRBD1 (6 bases). With 6 bases removed from V and 4 bases from J, the gap between germline ends came to 11 bases. From germline, CDR1 is KGHDR and CDR2 SFDVKD. CDR3 size: 13 residues. CDR3 sequence: CATSRDKGETQYF. CDR3 DNA: TGTGCCACCAGTCGGGACAAAGGAGAGACCCAGTACTTC.

The chain uses TRBV5-1 and TRBJ1-6, with D hard to call. Deletions cut 4 bases from V and 4 bases from J, with 18 bases between. Looked up from germline, CDR1 is SGHRS and CDR2 is YFSETQ. The CDR3 consists of 17 residues. This chain's CDR3 is CASSPGLGPDYNSPLHF. DNA of the CDR3: TGCGCCAGCAGCCCCGGGTTAGGCCCAGATTATAATTCACCCCTCCACTTT.

The chain uses TRBV10-3 and TRBJ2-2; D is ambiguous. This CDR3 has 15 amino acids. Germline V gene data show CDR1 as ENHRY and CDR2 as SYGVKD. Trimming cost V 2 bases and J 8 bases, with 15 bases left between them. For the CDR3, the DNA is TGTGCCATCAGTGAGAGAGACTCACCACCGGGGGAGCTGTTTTTT. Residues: CAISERDSPPGELFF.